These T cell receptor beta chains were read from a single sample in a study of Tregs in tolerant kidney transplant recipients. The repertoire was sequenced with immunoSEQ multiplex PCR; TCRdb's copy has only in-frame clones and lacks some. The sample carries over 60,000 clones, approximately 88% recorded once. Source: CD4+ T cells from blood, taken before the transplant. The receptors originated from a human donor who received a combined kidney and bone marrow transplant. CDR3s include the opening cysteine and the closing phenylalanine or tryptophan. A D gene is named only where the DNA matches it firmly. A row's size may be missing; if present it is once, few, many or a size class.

DNA: TGTGCCAGCTTCCCGAAAGCGGCAGGACTTTTTAACACTGAAGCTTTCTTT
CDR3: CASFPKAAGLFNTEAFF
V: TRBV2
D: .
J: TRBJ1-1
size: .

DNA: TGTGCCAGCAGCCTCGGGGCGGGGGCCGGGTACGAGCAGTACTTC
CDR3: CASSLGAGAGYEQYF
V: TRBV7-2
D: .
J: TRBJ2-7
size: .

DNA: TGTGCCAGCAGCCCAGGTCGGACTACCAACACCGGGGAGCTGTTTTTT
CDR3: CASSPGRTTNTGELFF
V: TRBV11-3
D: .
J: TRBJ2-2
size: .

DNA: TGCGCCAGCAGTGAGTCCTCAGGACAGGGAGGAGGAGAGCAGTTCTTC
CDR3: CASSESSGQGGGEQFF
V: TRBV10-1
D: TRBD1
J: TRBJ2-1
size: .

DNA: TGTGCCTGCCCGGGACATCGCTCCTACGAGCAGTACTTC
CDR3: CACPGHRSYEQYF
V: TRBV30
D: .
J: TRBJ2-7
size: .

DNA: TGTGCCAGCAGGCGGGAGAGGGTAGACGAGCAGTACTTC
CDR3: CASRRERVDEQYF
V: TRBV27
D: TRBD2
J: TRBJ2-7
size: .

DNA: TGTGCCAGCAGGAATAGACAGACGAACACTGAAGCTTTCTTT
CDR3: CASRNRQTNTEAFF
V: TRBV2
D: .
J: TRBJ1-1
size: .

DNA: TGTGCCAGCAGTTACTCCCCAGGGTCCGAGCAGTACTTC
CDR3: CASSYSPGSEQYF
V: TRBV6-5
D: .
J: TRBJ2-7
size: once

DNA: TGTGCCAGCAGCGGGCGGGATCGTCCCTACGAGCAGTACTTC
CDR3: CASSGRDRPYEQYF
V: TRBV11-2
D: .
J: TRBJ2-7
size: once

DNA: TGTGCCAGCAGAGGGGCCGGACTAGCCCCCTACGAGCAGTACTTC
CDR3: CASRGAGLAPYEQYF
V: TRBV6-1
D: TRBD2
J: TRBJ2-7
size: .

DNA: TGCGCCAGCAGCCCAGTTGGCGCAGGCGGGGGGGAGACCCAGTACTTC
CDR3: CASSPVGAGGGETQYF
V: TRBV5-1
D: TRBD2
J: TRBJ2-5
size: .

DNA: TGCGCCAGCAGCTTGGAGGTCAGGTTCGGGGAGCTGTTTTTT
CDR3: CASSLEVRFGELFF
V: TRBV5-1
D: .
J: TRBJ2-2
size: .